Below are 28 T cell receptor beta chains sequenced from a single sample in a study of molecular identifiers for immune sequencing clone quantification. TCRdb reprocessed the PCR reads via MiXCR and lists one record per CDR3 protein. This sample yields some 590,000 distinct CDR3 sequences, of which less than 30% are seen a single time; about 0.84% belongs to the top ten. Material for sequencing was naive CD8+ T cells from blood, with Jurkat cell RNA spiked in. This sample's subset: FACS-sorted CD8+CD4-CCR7+CD45RA+ naive T cells. The receptors originated from a human donor in good health. Some libraries in this study had Jurkat cell RNA spiked in.

This clonotype was counted at least ten times. One end of the junction varies from germline; a read error may be responsible. The chain carries TRBV7-6 and TRBJ2-3; 7 positions agree with TRBD1. CDR3 length: 14 residues. The germline V gene encodes CDR1 SGHVS and CDR2 FNYEAQ. The chain's CDR3 is CASSLGTDTDTQYF. The CDR3 region has the DNA TGTGCCAGCAGTTTAGGGACAGACACAGATACGCAGTATTTT.

The rearrangement uses TRBV15 and TRBJ2-4, with TRBD2 as a possible D gene (5 bases). The CDR3 spans 16 residues. V was pared by 1 base and J by 6 bases, with 16 bases between. In germline, CDR1 is LNHNV, CDR2 YYDKDF (reference sequence). CDR3 protein: CATSRGGPTLGNIQYF. CDR3 sequence (DNA): TGTGCCACCAGCAGAGGCGGGCCAACGTTGGGAAACATTCAGTACTTC.

This clonotype was seen ten or more times. The V call is TRBV19, the J call TRBJ2-7; TRBD1 might be the D (5 bases). This CDR3 is built from 14 residues. Germline-derived CDR1 and CDR2 are LNHDA and SQIVND (reference sequence). Deletions cut 5 bases from V and 3 bases from J, with 14 bases between. CDR3 DNA: TGTGCCAGTAGTGTATCGGACGACAGCTACGAGCAGTACTTC. Its translation is CASSVSDDSYEQYF.

Remarks on this clonotype: With a much larger clone just one base away, this may be a read error. This chain links TRBV6-6 with TRBJ2-3; 9 bases line up with TRBD2. V gave up 0 bases and J gave up 2 bases; unmatched junction bases: 3. Germline V gives CDR1 MNHNY, CDR2 SVGAGI (reference sequence). The CDR3 is 16 residues long. The CDR3 sequence is CASSYSSGGNTDTQYF. Written as DNA, the CDR3 is TGTGCCAGCAGTTACTCTAGCGGGGGAAACACAGATACGCAGTATTTT.

This clonotype was picked up many times. The genes are TRBV6-5 and TRBJ1-1; D ambiguous. The CDR3 extends over 13 amino acids. Germline loops: CDR1 MNHEY, CDR2 SVGAGI. V was cut by 7 bases and J by 2 bases, with 11 bases left in between. CDR3 DNA: TGTGCCAGCAATCGAGAGCTTAACACTGAAGCTTTCTTT. Translated: CASNRELNTEAFF.

This clonotype was found many times. This CDR3 reads CASSPVGRHRNTEAFF. CDR3 DNA sequence: TGTGCCAGCAGTCCCGTCGGGCGGCACCGGAACACTGAAGCTTTCTTT. The chain links TRBV28 to TRBJ1-1; D remains ambiguous. The CDR3 sequence is 16 residues long. Germline values: CDR1 MDHEN, CDR2 SYDVKM. V dropped 5 bases and J dropped 1 base, with 17 bases sitting between them.

Of note for this clonotype: A read error may explain this, as a much larger clone is one base away. The genes are TRBV6-2 or TRBV6-3 and TRBJ2-7; the D gene could be TRBD1 or TRBD2 (6 bases each). In germline, CDR1 is MNHEY, CDR2 SVGEGT. The CDR3 loop spans 16 amino acids. The CDR3 protein is CAISESWGQGTYEQYF. The DNA for the CDR3 is TGTGCCATCAGTGAGTCGTGGGGCCAGGGGACTTACGAGCAGTACTTC.

The rearrangement joins TRBV9 to TRBJ2-7; 12 bases align to TRBD2. CDR3 length equals 15 residues. J gave up 5 bases and V 0 bases, and 3 bases lay outside the gene matches. Germline loops: CDR1 SGDLS, CDR2 YYNGEE. Written as DNA, the CDR3 is TGTGCCAGCAGCGTAGGGACTAGCGGGATGGACGAGCAGTACTTC. Protein product: CASSVGTSGMDEQYF.

This clonotype has just one count. The J gene is TRBJ2-1, the V gene TRBV19; D call uncertain. Trimming stripped 1 base from V and 8 bases from J, with 9 bases between. CDR1 is LNHDA and CDR2 is SQIVND in the germline V gene (reference sequence). The CDR3 spans 13 residues. CDR3 DNA sequence: TGTGCCAGTAGTATAGCTGGGGTCGATGAGCAGTTCTTC. This encodes CASSIAGVDEQFF.

Only a few counts were recorded for this clonotype. The V call is TRBV6-6, the J call TRBJ2-1; TRBD2 matches 8 bases. This CDR3 is 16 amino acids long. V was clipped by 2 bases and J by 6 bases; unmatched bases: 9. Germline CDR1 is MNHNY and CDR2 is SVGAGI (reference sequence). Here the CDR3 DNA reads TGTGCCAGCAGTTACCCAGAGCGGGGGCGGGGCAATGAGCAGTTCTTC. This encodes CASSYPERGRGNEQFF.

The sample holds many counts of this clonotype. This chain links TRBV12-5 with TRBJ1-3; 7 bases are a match to TRBD1. Germline assignment: CDR1 LGHNT and CDR2 FRNRAP. With 0 bases clipped from V and 4 bases from J, the junction kept 6 bases outside the gene matches. CDR3 length: 16 amino acids. Here the CDR3 DNA reads TGTGCTAGTGGTTTGGTACTCGACAGGGTCGGAAACACCATATATTTT. Protein sequence: CASGLVLDRVGNTIYF.

As regards this clonotype: Given a much more abundant clone one base away, this may be a read error. The chain is built from TRBV6-5 and TRBJ2-7, with 8 bases that match TRBD1. The V gene's germline CDR1 is MNHEY and CDR2 SVGAGI. The CDR3 consists of 14 residues. In DNA, the CDR3 is TGTGCCAGCCGACCCGGGACAGGTGTCTACGAGCGGTACTTC. It is translated as CASRPGTGVYERYF.

To note about this clonotype: A far larger clone differs by one base, so this is likely a read error. V and J are TRBV5-6 and TRBJ2-7; tentative D call: TRBD2 (5 bases). Germline CDR1 SGHDT, CDR2 YYEEEE. The CDR3 is 12 amino acids. This chain's CDR3 is CASSLLLGEQHF. For the CDR3, the DNA is TGTGCCAGCAGCTTGCTGCTCGGGGAGCAGCACTTC. The whole variable domain, filled in from reference TRBV5-6 and TRBJ2-7, reads DAGVTQSPTHLIKTRGQQVTLRCSPKSGHDTVSWYQQALGQGPQFIFQYYEEEERQRGNFPDRFSGHQFPNYSSELNVNALLLGDSALYLCASSLLLGEQHFGPGTRLTVT.

Notes on this clonotype: This could be a read error, since a much larger clone is one nucleotide away. This chain joins TRBV28 and TRBJ2-3; TRBD1 aligns across 7 bases. CDR1 is MDHEN and CDR2 is SYDVKM in the germline V gene. V shed 6 bases and J 1 base; nucleotides not matched to a gene: 7. This CDR3 has 15 residues. The CDR3 DNA follows: TGTGCCAGCAGATTCGGGACAGAGGGCACAGATACGCAGTATTTT. Residues: CASRFGTEGTDTQYF.

The chain has TRBV6-2 or TRBV6-3 and TRBJ2-3; 7 positions match TRBD1. V gave up 4 bases and J gave up 3 bases; unmatched junction bases: 7. Per germline, CDR1 MNHEY and CDR2 SVGEGT. The CDR3 spans 15 residues. In nucleotides, the CDR3 is TGTGCCAGCAGTTCCATACAGGGGTGGACAGATACGCAGTATTTT. It translates to CASSSIQGWTDTQYF.

This clonotype was recorded at least ten times. V and J are TRBV20-1 and TRBJ2-7; D is unresolved. V was cut by 0 bases and J by 4 bases, with 22 bases left in between. CDR1 DFQATT and CDR2 SNEGSKA come from the germline V gene (reference sequence). CDR3 length: 17 amino acids. For the CDR3, the DNA is TGCAGTGCTAGAGATGAAGAAGGGTTCGATAAGGTTTACGAGCAGTACTTC. Translation: CSARDEEGFDKVYEQYF.

This clonotype was counted between two and nine times. This chain joins TRBV4-3 and TRBJ1-3; a possible D gene is TRBD1 (6 bases). In germline, CDR1 is LGHNA, CDR2 YSLEER. Trimming took off 1 base at V and 3 bases at J, with 13 bases between the two ends. The CDR3 sequence is 16 residues long. As DNA, the CDR3 is TGCGCCAGCAGCCAAGTCTTTGAGGGGGATGGAAACACCATATATTTT. Amino acid sequence: CASSQVFEGDGNTIYF.

This clonotype was seen only a few times. This rearrangement joins TRBV28 to TRBJ2-7, with 8 bases lining up with TRBD2. Germline CDR1 is MDHEN and CDR2 is SYDVKM. This CDR3 has 13 amino acids. The V gene end was trimmed by 8 bases and the J gene end by 5 bases; junction bases not matched to a gene: 8. The CDR3 nucleotides are TGTGCCAGCTGTCAACTAGCGGTCCACGAGCAGTACTTC. Translating gives CASCQLAVHEQYF. Drawing the rest from reference TRBV28 and TRBJ2-7, the complete variable domain is DVKVTQSSRYLVKRTGEKVFLECVQDMDHENMFWYRQDPGLGLRLIYFSYDVKMKEKGDIPEGYSVSREKKERFSLILESASTNQTSMYLCASCQLAVHEQYFGPGTRLTVT.

This clonotype was seen more than once but under ten times. This chain links TRBV7-9 with TRBJ1-1; D gene ambiguous. The CDR3 is 16 residues long. CDR1 and CDR2 from the germline V gene are SEHNR and FQNEAQ (reference sequence). V was cut by 2 bases and J by 3 bases, with 16 bases left in between. The CDR3: CASSLSKGSQHTEAFF. CDR3 DNA: TGTGCCAGCAGCTTATCGAAAGGGTCCCAGCACACTGAAGCTTTCTTT.

The sample holds many counts of this clonotype. The V call is TRBV4-3, the J call TRBJ1-1; TRBD1 aligns across 10 bases. Per germline, CDR1 LGHNA and CDR2 YSLEER. J gave up 6 bases and V 4 bases, and 8 bases lay outside the gene matches. This CDR3 is built from 15 residues. The CDR3 region has the DNA TGCGCCAGCAGCCCCCAGGGGGACAGGGGCGCTGAAGCTTTCTTT. Protein: CASSPQGDRGAEAFF.

V is TRBV7-9 and J is TRBJ2-7; D gene unclear. The CDR3 is made up of 13 amino acids. Trimming left V 8 bases short and J 5 bases short, with 16 bases between. Germline V gene lookup returns CDR1 SEHNR and CDR2 FQNEAQ (reference sequence). CDR3 in DNA: TGTGCCAGCGGCTGGGCCCAGTCCCACGAGCAGTACTTC. The encoded protein is CASGWAQSHEQYF.

Concerning this clonotype: A clone one base away is much larger, so this may be a read error. This rearrangement joins TRBV6-5 to TRBJ2-1, with D possibly being TRBD1 or TRBD2 (5 bases each). In germline, CDR1 is MNHEY, CDR2 SVGAGI. This CDR3 has 16 amino acids. Here the CDR3 reads CASNYSVSGSYNEQFF. The CDR3 DNA reads TGTGCCAGCAATTACTCGGTCTCAGGGAGCTACAATGAGCAGTTCTTC.

This clonotype was seen a handful of times. The chain is built from TRBV19 and TRBJ1-5; 7 positions agree with TRBD1. The germline V gene encodes CDR1 LNHDA and CDR2 SQIVND (reference sequence). The CDR3 runs 14 residues. V shed 7 bases and J 6 bases; nucleotides not matched to a gene: 9. This chain's CDR3 is CASNEQGRGQPQHF. The CDR3 region has the DNA TGTGCCAGTAACGAACAGGGGCGCGGTCAGCCCCAGCATTTT.

This clonotype was seen ten or more times. This chain connects TRBV9 to TRBJ1-3, with TRBD1 matching over 8 bases. The length of the CDR3 is 17 residues. Germline V gives CDR1 SGDLS, CDR2 YYNGEE. J gave up 0 bases and V 4 bases, and 9 bases lay outside the gene matches. CDR3 bases: TGTGCCAGCAGCTCGAGCCGACAGGGGAACTCTGGAAACACCATATATTTT. Translating gives CASSSSRQGNSGNTIYF. Using reference TRBV9 and TRBJ1-3 for the parts outside the CDR3, the full variable domain is DSGVTQTPKHLITATGQRVTLRCSPRSGDLSVYWYQQSLDQGLQFLIQYYNGEERAKGNILERFSAQQFPDLHSELNLSSLELGDSALYFCASSSSRQGNSGNTIYFGEGSWLTVV.

This clonotype was picked up many times. The genes are TRBV4-3 and TRBJ2-7; either TRBD1 or TRBD2 may fit D (5 bases each). Per germline, CDR1 LGHNA and CDR2 YSLEER. Trimming took off 3 bases at V and 7 bases at J, with 16 bases between the two ends. The CDR3 has 14 amino acids. This CDR3 is CASSHGVGAAEQYF. The CDR3 DNA reads as TGCGCCAGCAGCCACGGGGTAGGGGCGGCTGAGCAGTACTTC.

The rearrangement joins TRBV6-5 to TRBJ2-7; 11 bases fit TRBD1. The length of the CDR3 is 15 residues. Germline loops: CDR1 MNHEY, CDR2 SVGAGI. Germline trimming cut 0 bases from V and 2 bases from J; bases unmatched to any gene: 0. CDR3 bases: TGTGCCAGCAGTTACTCGGGACAGGGGGCCTACGAGCAGTACTTC. Translating it yields CASSYSGQGAYEQYF.

Remarks on this clonotype: Given a much more abundant clone one base away, this may be a read error. The chain carries TRBV27 and TRBJ2-5; the D is unclear. Germline CDR1 MNHEY, CDR2 SMNVEV (reference sequence). This CDR3 region has 16 residues. The CDR3 DNA follows: TGTGCCAGCAGTCCCGTCCACACAGTTCCCCAAGAGACCCATTACTTC. Protein sequence: CASSPVHTVPQETHYF.

This clonotype showed up just a few times. Written as DNA, the CDR3 is TGTGCCAGCAGCACGGGACGGAACATCGGCGAAAAACTGTTTTTT. This gives the protein CASSTGRNIGEKLFF. The gene calls are TRBV11-2 and TRBJ1-4, with D perhaps matching TRBD1 (5 bases). Trimming cost V 5 bases and J 8 bases, with 18 bases left between them. Germline CDR1 is SGHAT and CDR2 is FQNNGV. The CDR3 runs to 15 residues.